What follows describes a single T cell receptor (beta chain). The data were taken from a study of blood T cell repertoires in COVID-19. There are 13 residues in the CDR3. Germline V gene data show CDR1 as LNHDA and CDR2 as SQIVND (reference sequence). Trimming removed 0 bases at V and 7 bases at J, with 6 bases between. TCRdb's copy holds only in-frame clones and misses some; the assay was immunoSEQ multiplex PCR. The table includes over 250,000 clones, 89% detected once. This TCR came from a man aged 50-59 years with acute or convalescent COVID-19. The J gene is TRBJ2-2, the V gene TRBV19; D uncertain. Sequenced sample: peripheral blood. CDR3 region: CASSIDPGGELFF. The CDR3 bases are TGTGCCAGTAGTATAGATCCCGGCGGGGAGCTGTTTTTT.